The rows below give T cell receptor beta chains drawn from one sample of a study of response to subunit inactivated influenza vaccine. TCRdb re-derived calls from the RT-PCR reads in MiXCR, one entry per CDR3 protein. The sample has about 780,000 distinct CDR3 sequences, under 20% seen once. The material was PBMCs from blood, obtained more than 4 days after vaccination. The receptors stem from a man aged 50 to 60 who received an inactivated influenza vaccine. The CDR3 runs from the conserved cysteine through the conserved F or W. The D gene is left open where the match is weak. Size is omitted from some rows. Given values are once, few, many or a class for expanded clones.

CDR3 DNA | CDR3 protein | D gene | V gene | clone size | J gene
TGTGCCAGCAATCAAGACAAAGCCTACGAGCAGTACTTC | CASNQDKAYEQYF | . | TRBV6-2/TRBV6-3 | few | TRBJ2-7
TGTGCCAGCAGCACCGAGGGACTAGGCCGCGGGGAGCTGTTTTTT | CASSTEGLGRGELFF | TRBD2 | TRBV9 | . | TRBJ2-2
TGTGCCACCTCTCGGACAGTCGCATCAGATACGCAGTATTTT | CATSRTVASDTQYF | . | TRBV12-3/TRBV12-4 | few | TRBJ2-3
TGTGCCATCAGCGAACGGGGGGACCAAGAGACCCAGTACTTC | CAISERGDQETQYF | TRBD2 | TRBV10-3 | many | TRBJ2-5
TGTGCCAGCAGCTTAGAATTATTCGTTGGGGGAGGACACTACGAGCAGTACTTC | CASSLELFVGGGHYEQYF | . | TRBV11-2 | . | TRBJ2-7
TGTGCCACCAGTGACCCGGACAGAATAGCCAAAAACATTCAGTACTTC | CATSDPDRIAKNIQYF | . | TRBV24-1 | few | TRBJ2-4
TGCAGCGTTGAAGGCGGGGTCACAGATACGCAGTATTTT | CSVEGGVTDTQYF | . | TRBV29-1 | many | TRBJ2-3
TGTGCCATCAGTGAAAGGGATGGCTACACCTTC | CAISERDGYTF | . | TRBV10-3 | many | TRBJ1-2
TGCAGCGTCGAGGGACTAGCGCGCGAGCAGTACTTC | CSVEGLAREQYF | TRBD2 | TRBV29-1 | few | TRBJ2-7
TGTGCCAGCAGTTTATGGGCTGGGGGGTTGCAAGAGACCCAGTACTTC | CASSLWAGGLQETQYF | . | TRBV28 | . | TRBJ2-5
TGTGCCAGCAGCTTACGGGTGGGGGAGCAGTTCTTC | CASSLRVGEQFF | . | TRBV7-9 | few | TRBJ2-1
TGTGCCAGCAGCCTACCGACAGCACAGCAAGAGCAGTACTTC | CASSLPTAQQEQYF | . | TRBV7-2 | few | TRBJ2-7
TGTGCCAGCAGCACAGCTATGAGCTCCTATAATTCACCCCTCCACTTT | CASSTAMSSYNSPLHF | . | TRBV3-1 | . | TRBJ1-6
TGTGCCAGCAGCCTCAGGACAGGTTTATACGAGCAGTACTTC | CASSLRTGLYEQYF | TRBD1 | TRBV12-3/TRBV12-4 | many | TRBJ2-7
TGCAGCGTTGTAGGGCGGACTGAAGCTTTCTTT | CSVVGRTEAFF | . | TRBV29-1 | . | TRBJ1-1
TGTGCCAGCAGTGAGGACAGGTCCCCTTATTCACCCCTCCACTTT | CASSEDRSPYSPLHF | TRBD1 | TRBV25-1 | . | TRBJ1-6
TGCAGTGCCACCGGGGACAGCGCCTACGAGCAGTACTTC | CSATGDSAYEQYF | TRBD1 | TRBV20-1 | once | TRBJ2-7
TGTGCCAGCAGCCAGAGTAGGGCAGCCACAGGGACCCAGTACTTC | CASSQSRAATGTQYF | . | TRBV7-2 | . | TRBJ2-5
TGTGCCAGCAGTTACGGGGGCCCATTAAGGTCACCCCTCCACTTT | CASSYGGPLRSPLHF | . | TRBV6-5 | . | TRBJ1-6
TGTGCCATCAGTGAGTCCCAACTAGCGGTGGAAGAGACCCAGTACTTC | CAISESQLAVEETQYF | TRBD2 | TRBV10-3 | . | TRBJ2-5